The present entry profiles one TCR beta chain with its context. Its antigen remains unidentified. Generated by immunoSEQ multiplex PCR, the TCRdb table keeps only in-frame clones and is missing some. The table records fewer than 3 million clones, 85% to 95% of them present only once. This entry is derived from a study of shared clonotypes between healthy human individuals. Findings and limits, study-wide: All-four-donor shared clonotypes had higher generation probabilities than non-shared clonotypes did.

The donors, healthy adults who were HIV-negative, had experienced no recent acute infections or vaccinations. The donor cohort consisted entirely of Caucasian adults residing in Nashville, Tennessee. Negatively enriched CD4+ T cells were divided by CD45RA into naive and memory. Material for sequencing was naive CD4+ T cells from PBMCs. The subset: CD45RA+ positively selected. The sequence was obtained from a man aged 18 to 30 in good health. Some clones in this sample may be carry-over from other donors' samples.

The CDR3 is CASSDSGRDQPQHF. The DNA for the CDR3 is TGTGCCAGCAGTGATTCTGGGAGGGATCAGCCCCAGCATTTT. The V call is TRBV6-1, the J call TRBJ1-5; D ambiguous. Per the germline V gene, CDR1 is MNHNS and CDR2 is SASEGT. Trimming shortened V by 3 bases and J by 5 bases, and 11 bases separated the two germline ends. The CDR3 contains 14 residues.